The present entry profiles one TCR beta chain with its context. Its antigen specificity is not known. No base quality information exists; no much larger clone differs at one position. Its CDR3 holds 12 amino acids, cysteine through phenylalanine. Only CDR3 DNA remains: 36 bases, in frame from the first base. The germline V gene (reference sequence) sets CDR1 to LNHDA and CDR2 to SQIVND. V loses 3 bases, J loses 10 bases, and the germline ends lie 7 bases apart. Library preparation was by 5' RACE. The sequencer was an Illumina HiSeq 2500. A second PCR of roughly 6 to 11 cycles was performed with a sample-barcoded 5' primer and a J-beta primer mix. A template-switch 5' adaptor carrying 12 random nucleotides introduced a unique molecular identifier onto each TCR beta cDNA molecule. Each sample yielded at least 3 million CDR3-containing paired-end reads. All of the RNA was converted into first-strand cDNA using the Mint cDNA synthesis kit, with a TRBC-specific oligonucleotide serving as the primer. After uracil-DNA glycosylase treatment, a first 18-cycle PCR used universal primers M1SS and BC2_uni_R on all cDNA. In the authors' own workflow: Normalization of each sample was performed by random selection of 1 million high-quality reads, each carrying a distinct molecular identifier. Instead of being binned into consensus sequences, reads that shared molecular identifiers were thrown out. MiTCR, set to a Q25 quality threshold and the strictest error-elimination algorithm, was used for CDR3 identification, clonotype clustering and error correction. A nonparametric unseen species model with Euler transformation was used to estimate a lower bound on total TCR beta diversity. TCRdb itself trimmed the public reads at Q25 with fastp, ran MiXCR and retained productive beta chains. Each entry is one CDR3 protein sequence, shown with its most common DNA and genes. The V and J calls and clone size are TCRdb's, not the authors'. Present in this sample are more than 550,000 distinct CDR3 sequences, 22% of which were seen just once. Clones ranked in the top ten supply roughly 22% of the sample.

The data belong to a study of blood T cells in healthy people across ages (dated by TCRdb to 2013 to 2016). At the level of the whole study: In model experiments, template switching captured about one uniquely barcoded TCR beta cDNA molecule for every two T cells. Two additional independent replicas of 1 million unique cDNA reads from the same blood draw were analyzed for two donors (one aged 18 to 30 and one aged 80 or older). Using deep sequencing normalized with unique cDNA molecular identifiers, the study measured how TCR beta repertoire diversity changes with age. To avoid experimental bias, donors of different ages were spread randomly across the sequencing lanes. Donors were grouped into four age groups: young (average roughly 16 years), middle-aged (roughly 40), aged (roughly 67) and long-lived (around 80). Results the study describes overall, beyond this receptor: Since profiling was done on bulk unsorted PBMCs, naive and antigen-experienced compartments could not be conclusively compared. As age increased, observed TCR beta diversity per million T cells dropped in a roughly linear way, and a significant reduction was already evident by age 40. Because the CMV infection status of the donors was unknown, age-related changes in expanded clonotypes may potentially have been confounded. Compared with the aged group, the long-lived group had more naive CD4+ T cells, fewer expanded clones and increased TCR diversity, a pattern suggesting age selection. Observed TCR beta diversity correlated strongly with the percentage of naive T cells measured by flow cytometry. Estimates of total diversity from one million sequenced T cells were regarded as lower bounds and underestimates.

The 35 to 40 donors, aged about 6 to 95 years, were systemically healthy Caucasian individuals from Russia. Approximately 9.3 milliliters of peripheral blood were collected from each donor into EDTA-treated Vacutainer tubes. Ficoll-Paque density-gradient centrifugation was used to isolate PBMCs, with at least 6.5 million per sample. Total RNA, at least 6 micrograms per sample, was extracted from PBMCs with Trizol reagent. The percentages of naive CD45RAhigh/CD27high T cells were determined by flow cytometry on a PBMC aliquot from every donor. This TCR was sampled from a man between 65 and 80 years old in good health. The chain joins TRBV19 to TRBJ1-6; the D gene assignment is ambiguous. Sequenced sample: blood. The DNA is as follows: TGTGCCAGTAGTATGGTTGGATCACCCCTCCACTTT. It codes for CASSMVGSPLHF.